This T cell receptor (beta chain) was captured by sequencing in a study of T cell responses to AZD1222 COVID-19 vaccine (dated by TCRdb to the early 2020s). General notes on the study: AZD1222 recipients whose second dose came at about 4 weeks and those whose second dose came at about 12 weeks were combined into one group, since spike-specific TCR depth and breadth did not differ between the two schedules. A total of about 230 trial participants underwent TCR sequencing, of whom 207 received two doses of AZD1222 and about 25 received two doses of the MenACWY control vaccine. Enrollment into the trials was organized by age into subgroups of 18-55, 56-69 and 70-plus years, and those subgroups contained approximately 150, 30 and 60 TCR-sequenced participants, respectively.

The time point label, read with the paper, signifies: baseline before first vaccination. Vaccinee samples were obtained from the UK trials COV001 and COV002, which included a single-blind randomized controlled phase 2/3 trial of AZD1222 (ChAdOx1 nCoV-19) in healthy adults. For TCRbeta chain sequencing, PBMC samples were collected from trial participants at day 0 and at day 28 after the second dose. As for this clone: The antigen this receptor binds is unknown. No per-base quality is available; no much larger clone lies one base away.

Including the terminal cysteine and phenylalanine, the CDR3 comprises 16 residues. Only the CDR3 DNA stays, 48 bases, in frame from base 1. V lost 2 bases and J lost 3 bases; the stretch between them is 16 bases long. Via the germline V gene, CDR1 is SGHAT and CDR2 FQNNGV. The CDR3 regions of human TCRbeta chains were analyzed by immunosequencing. Per the original workflow: TCRs in the repertoires were compared against a reference library of SARS-CoV-2-specific TCRs that had been generated with the MIRA antigen-specificity platform. Breadth was defined as the fraction of unique TCRs that were SARS-CoV-2-associated, and depth was defined as the fraction of total T cells that were SARS-CoV-2-associated. Using the MIRA data, every spike-specific TCR was mapped to the spike region that the TCR reacted to and assigned to either a CD4 or a CD8 class. Log10-transformed breadth and depth values were compared by one-way ANOVA with Sidak's multiple comparisons tests. TCRdb re-hosts the immuneACCESS table, in-frame sequences only. Its copies lack some clones; in the studies checked, an unresolved V gene accounts for under half of them, and the cause for the rest is not known. V and J calls and clone size are those listed in that table; D and trimming were worked out from the DNA. This sample comprises some 80,000 clones, 86% of them detected only once. Jointly, the top ten make up roughly 8.7% of the sample.

Overall results and qualifications from the work: Conclusions about previously exposed vaccinees are limited because only five or six AZD1222 recipients were SARS-CoV-2 seropositive at baseline. Because no day 14 peak-response samples were available, repertoires were characterized only after the peak T cell response. In the small 56-69-year group, the increase in depth fell short of significance, most likely because of low power. Epitopes outside the regions mutated in the B.1.351 and B.1.1.7 variants were reportedly recognized by nearly half of the unique spike-specific TCRs. Vaccine-associated CD4 TCRs spanned the whole spike protein, with dominant responses in regions 160-218 and 743-854. Participants were mostly white British and included more females than males, and it was suggested by the authors that clonal diversity may have been underestimated. Spike-specific TCR breadth and depth rose significantly after two AZD1222 doses compared with day 0 and with MenACWY recipients.

The specimen comprised peripheral blood, sampled on day 0 of AZD1222 vaccination. This TCR was sampled from an adult in good health. The chain was built from TRBV11-2 and TRBJ1-2; TRBD1 is possibly the D segment (6 matching bases). In nucleotide form, the sequence is TGTGCCAGCAGCTTAATGGGGGCAGGGGTGGACTATGGCTACACCTTC. Translated, it gives CASSLMGAGVDYGYTF.